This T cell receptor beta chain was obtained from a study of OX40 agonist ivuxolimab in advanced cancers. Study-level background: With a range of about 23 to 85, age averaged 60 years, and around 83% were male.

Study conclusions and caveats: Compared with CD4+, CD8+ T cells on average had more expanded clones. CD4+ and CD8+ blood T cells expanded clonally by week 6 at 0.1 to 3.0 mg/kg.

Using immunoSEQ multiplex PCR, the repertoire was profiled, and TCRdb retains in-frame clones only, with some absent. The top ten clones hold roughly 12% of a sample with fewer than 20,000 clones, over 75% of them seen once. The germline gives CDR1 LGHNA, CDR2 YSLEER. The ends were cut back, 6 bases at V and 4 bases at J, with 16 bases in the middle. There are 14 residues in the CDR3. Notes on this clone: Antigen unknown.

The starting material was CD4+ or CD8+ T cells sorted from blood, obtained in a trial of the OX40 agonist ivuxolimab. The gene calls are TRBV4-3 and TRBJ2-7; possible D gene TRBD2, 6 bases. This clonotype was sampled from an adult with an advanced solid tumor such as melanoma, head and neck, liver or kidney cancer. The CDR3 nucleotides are TGCGCCAGCAGTCTGGACTATGGAAGTTACGAGCAGTACTTC. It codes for CASSLDYGSYEQYF.